This T cell receptor beta chain emerged from a study of blood T cell repertoires in COVID-19 (TCRdb year 2020). For context, the study as a whole: Samples from collaborators originated in the United States, Italy and Spain and spanned both the acute and convalescent phases of COVID-19. The material from the prospective study consisted of cDNA or gDNA derived from T cells, B-cell-depleted T cells, or PBMCs. Where available, HLA class I and class II types were obtained from metadata supplied by the sample provider rather than from assay-based typing. A de-identified subject ID, COVID-19 status, age in years and sex were almost always included in the sample metadata. A freely available public database, intended as a resource for researchers studying the immune response to SARS-CoV-2, is where the repertoires were released. Subjects who had been exposed to COVID-19, were actively infected with it, or had recovered from it provided the deeply sampled blood TCRbeta repertoires that made up the dataset. The samples were drawn from two sources: the first 160 participants of the ongoing ImmuneRACE study, and 950 to 1,500 subjects contributed by 6 global collaborators. Study-wide conclusions, independent of this receptor: The amount of clinical and demographic metadata varied by source and participant and was provided uncurated.

On this clone itself: No cognate antigen has been identified for it. It has no much larger one-base neighbor in the sample; base qualities were not kept.

TCRbeta CDR3 regions were amplified from genomic DNA using the immunoSEQ Assay, a bias-controlled multiplex PCR. Regarding the original processing steps: The number of nucleated cells in each sample was estimated by amplification of reference gene primers within the assay. To quantify the absolute abundance of each unique TCRbeta CDR3 rearrangement, sequence reads were collapsed and filtered. Productive Simpson clonality was computed per sample as the square root of Simpson's diversity index over productive rearrangements. TCRdb retrieved this table from immuneACCESS and kept in-frame rearrangements only. Not all clones are present; in checked studies, unresolved V genes account for under half, and no reason is known for the remainder. V, J and clone size are those of that table, while D and trimming were read from the DNA. The sample yields about 41,000 clones; 88% were counted once. The leading ten clones occupy approximately 5% of the sample.

From cysteine to phenylalanine, the CDR3 is 14 amino acids long. Only the CDR3 DNA stays, 42 bases, in frame from base 1. CDR1 and CDR2, looked up from the germline V gene, are SGHTS and YDEGEE. Trimming accounts for 7 bases at V and 2 bases at J, while the number of junction bases matched to no gene is 7. Each collaborating institution followed its own protocols to collect whole blood in K2EDTA tubes. For TCRbeta analysis, collaborator samples were shipped as frozen whole blood, as isolated PBMCs, or as DNA extracted from either sample type. The sequenced sample was peripheral blood. The clonotype comes from a human donor in a cohort sampled during active COVID-19. The chain couples TRBV5-8 to TRBJ2-5, with 8 bases aligning to TRBD2. The CDR3: CASRRGALQETQYF. The DNA is TGTGCCAGCCGGCGGGGGGCTTTGCAAGAGACCCAGTACTTC.